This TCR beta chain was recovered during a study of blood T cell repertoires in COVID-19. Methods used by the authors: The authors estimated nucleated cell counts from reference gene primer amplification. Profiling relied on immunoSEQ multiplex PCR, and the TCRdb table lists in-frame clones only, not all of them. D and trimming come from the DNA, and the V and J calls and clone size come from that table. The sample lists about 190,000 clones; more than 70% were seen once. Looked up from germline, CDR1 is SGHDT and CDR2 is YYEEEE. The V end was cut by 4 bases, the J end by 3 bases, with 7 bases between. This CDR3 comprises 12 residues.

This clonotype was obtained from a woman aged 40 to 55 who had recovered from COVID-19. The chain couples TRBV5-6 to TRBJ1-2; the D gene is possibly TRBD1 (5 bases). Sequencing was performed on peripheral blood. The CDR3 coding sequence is TGTGCCAGCAGCCAGACAGACTATGGCTACACCTTC. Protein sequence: CASSQTDYGYTF.